This is a list of T cell receptor beta chains from one sample in a study of CD8+ T cells in alopecia areata. Measured with immunoSEQ multiplex PCR; TCRdb has only the in-frame clones, and not every one. The data hold some 170,000 clones, with less than 80% observed a single time. The material was CD8+ T cells sorted from blood, obtained at week 0. The receptor set was obtained from a human donor with alopecia areata. CDR3s include the opening cysteine and the closing phenylalanine or tryptophan. The D gene is left open where the match is weak. Some rows mark clone size as missing; the rest say once, few, many or name a class of expanded clone.

v_gene,abundance,j_gene,d_gene,CDR3aa,CDR3nt
TRBV4-1,NA,TRBJ2-5,NA,CASAGSPGERETQYF,TGCGCCAGCGCCGGCTCCCCTGGGGAGCGGGAGACCCAGTACTTC
TRBV27,NA,TRBJ1-5,NA,CASSSSSNGNQPQHF,TGTGCCAGCAGTTCGAGTAGTAATGGCAATCAGCCCCAGCATTTT
TRBV2,NA,TRBJ2-6,NA,CARPGQSGANVLTF,TGTGCCAGGCCCGGGCAGTCTGGGGCCAACGTCCTGACTTTC
TRBV30,NA,TRBJ1-3,NA,CAQISDTIYF,TGTGCCCAAATCTCCGACACCATATATTTT
TRBV27,NA,TRBJ2-7,NA,CASSSNRVYEQYF,TGTGCCAGCAGTAGCAACAGGGTCTACGAGCAGTACTTC
TRBV13,NA,TRBJ2-3,TRBD2,CASSISGGKNTDTQYF,TGTGCCAGCAGCATTAGCGGGGGGAAGAACACAGATACGCAGTATTTT
TRBV4-1,NA,TRBJ2-7,NA,CASSPTSGDYEQYF,TGCGCCAGCAGCCCGACATCAGGGGACTACGAGCAGTACTTC
TRBV10-3,once,TRBJ1-2,TRBD1,CAISQTGGHGYTF,TGTGCCATCAGCCAGACAGGGGGTCATGGCTACACCTTC
TRBV5-1,NA,TRBJ2-7,NA,CASSLNSGGNYEQYF,TGCGCCAGCAGCTTGAACTCTGGAGGTAACTACGAGCAGTACTTC
TRBV13,NA,TRBJ1-1,TRBD1,CASSPVGTDGEAFF,TGTGCCAGCAGCCCAGTAGGGACAGATGGTGAAGCTTTCTTT
TRBV6-5,NA,TRBJ2-7,TRBD2,CASRVGGTTEQYF,TGTGCCAGCAGGGTGGGGGGGACGACCGAGCAGTACTTC
TRBV28,NA,TRBJ1-2,NA,CASSLSLPGDGYTF,TGTGCCAGCAGTTTGAGTTTACCAGGGGATGGCTACACCTTC
TRBV7-2,NA,TRBJ1-1,NA,CASSPPESGNTEAFF,TGTGCCAGCAGCCCCCCCGAGTCGGGGAACACTGAAGCTTTCTTT
TRBV4-1,few,TRBJ1-6,TRBD1,CASSQDWTGKNSPLHF,TGCGCCAGCAGCCAAGACTGGACAGGGAAAAATTCACCCCTCCACTTT
TRBV27,once,TRBJ2-7,NA,CASSLSWSYEQYF,TGTGCCAGCAGTTTATCGTGGAGCTACGAGCAGTACTTC
TRBV19,few,TRBJ2-5,NA,CARGRAGYQETQYF,TGTGCCAGAGGACGAGCGGGCTACCAAGAGACCCAGTACTTC
TRBV25-1,NA,TRBJ2-2,NA,CASTAGGAGELFF,TGTGCCAGCACCGCAGGGGGGGCCGGGGAGCTGTTTTTT
TRBV4-1,NA,TRBJ2-1,NA,CASSQDSLAPLNRGGNEQFF,TGCGCCAGCAGCCAAGATAGCCTGGCCCCTCTTAACAGGGGAGGCAATGAGCAGTTCTTC
TRBV4-1,few,TRBJ2-1,NA,CASSQKTKEQFF,TGCGCCAGCAGCCAAAAGACCAAGGAGCAGTTCTTC
TRBV2,few,TRBJ2-3,NA,CASSEEPSTDTQYF,TGTGCCAGCAGTGAAGAACCTAGCACAGATACGCAGTATTTT
TRBV19,NA,TRBJ1-6,TRBD1,CATQDRTALGSPLHF,TGTGCCACTCAGGACAGGACGGCCCTCGGTTCACCCCTCCACTTT
TRBV5-6,once,TRBJ1-5,NA,CASSFRQQRQPQHF,TGTGCCAGCAGCTTCCGACAGCAGAGGCAGCCCCAGCATTTT
TRBV4-2,NA,TRBJ2-1,NA,CASSPEQPGGEQFF,TGTGCCAGCAGCCCGGAGCAGCCTGGGGGTGAGCAGTTCTTC
TRBV29-1,few,TRBJ1-2,TRBD1,CSVEVGTGFHGYTF,TGCAGCGTTGAAGTCGGGACAGGGTTTCATGGCTACACCTTC
TRBV2,NA,TRBJ1-3,NA,CASNLGESGNTIYF,TGTGCCAGCAACCTTGGGGAGTCTGGAAACACCATATATTTT
TRBV19,NA,TRBJ1-2,NA,CATLVSAGNYGYTF,TGTGCCACCCTAGTATCAGCAGGAAACTATGGCTACACCTTC
TRBV6-1,NA,TRBJ2-2,TRBD1,CASSELQGWNTGELFF,TGTGCCAGCAGTGAATTACAGGGGTGGAACACCGGGGAGCTGTTTTTT
TRBV4-1,NA,TRBJ1-2,NA,CASSQVRTDYGYTF,TGCGCCAGCAGCCAAGTTCGGACGGACTATGGCTACACCTTC
TRBV9,NA,TRBJ2-1,TRBD2,CASSVSAGGGDEQFF,TGTGCCAGCAGCGTATCTGCGGGGGGCGGGGATGAGCAGTTCTTC
TRBV5-1,NA,TRBJ2-7,TRBD1,CASSYLPGQGVYEQYF,TGCGCCAGCAGCTACTTACCGGGACAGGGTGTCTACGAGCAGTACTTC
TRBV30,NA,TRBJ2-2,NA,CAWSVLNTGELFF,TGTGCCTGGAGTGTATTAAACACCGGGGAGCTGTTTTTT
TRBV7-6,NA,TRBJ2-2,NA,CASSNSQGRAFTGELFF,TGTGCCAGCAGCAACAGTCAGGGCCGGGCGTTCACCGGGGAGCTGTTTTTT
TRBV29-1,once,TRBJ1-1,NA,CSVIGGSTRGTEAFF,TGCAGCGTCATTGGGGGTTCAACGCGGGGGACTGAAGCTTTCTTT
TRBV18,NA,TRBJ1-1,TRBD1,CASSVGQGLNTEAFF,TGTGCCAGCTCAGTGGGACAGGGGTTGAACACTGAAGCTTTCTTT
TRBV10-3,NA,TRBJ2-1,TRBD2,CAISYGLADNEQFF,TGTGCCATCAGTTACGGACTAGCTGACAATGAGCAGTTCTTC
TRBV7-9,NA,TRBJ1-5,NA,CASSPDALGQPQHF,TGTGCCAGCAGCCCGGACGCCTTAGGTCAGCCCCAGCATTTT
TRBV5-4,NA,TRBJ2-6,NA,CASSLGSGANVLTF,TGTGCCAGCAGCTTGGGATCTGGGGCCAACGTCCTGACTTTC
TRBV30,NA,TRBJ1-1,TRBD1,CAWFRQGAVTEAFF,TGTGCCTGGTTCCGACAGGGGGCGGTGACTGAAGCTTTCTTT
TRBV7-9,few,TRBJ1-2,NA,CASAKLDPRNYGYTF,TGTGCCAGCGCCAAACTGGACCCACGGAACTATGGCTACACCTTC
TRBV15,NA,TRBJ2-3,NA,CALRGGAETDTQYF,TGTGCCCTTCGTGGGGGGGCGGAAACAGATACGCAGTATTTT
TRBV5-1,NA,TRBJ2-7,NA,CASSGDNYEQYF,TGCGCCAGCAGCGGTGACAACTACGAGCAGTACTTC
TRBV29-1,NA,TRBJ2-2,NA,CSVVGGQGDTGELFF,TGCAGCGTTGTCGGTGGGCAGGGCGACACCGGGGAGCTGTTTTTT
TRBV4-2,NA,TRBJ2-3,NA,CASSLGWYGRTDTQYF,TGTGCCAGCAGCTTAGGTTGGTACGGACGCACAGATACGCAGTATTTT
TRBV25-1,NA,TRBJ2-3,TRBD2,CASSLAGDTDTQYF,TGTGCCAGCAGTCTAGCGGGGGACACAGATACGCAGTATTTT
TRBV7-9,NA,TRBJ2-5,TRBD2,CASSLRTSGGEETQYF,TGTGCCAGCAGCCTACGGACTAGCGGTGGGGAAGAGACCCAGTACTTC
TRBV6-5,NA,TRBJ2-7,TRBD1,CASSYPRTGRSHEQYF,TGTGCCAGCAGTTACCCCAGGACAGGGAGATCTCACGAGCAGTACTTC
TRBV29-1,NA,TRBJ2-7,TRBD1,CSVVGTGGGNEQYF,TGCAGCGTTGTCGGGACAGGGGGCGGGAACGAGCAGTACTTC
TRBV23-1,NA,TRBJ1-4,NA,CASSQSDSTNEKLFF,TGCGCCAGCAGTCAATCGGACTCAACTAATGAAAAACTGTTTTTT
TRBV4-1,NA,TRBJ1-1,NA,CASSQEGENTEAFF,TGCGCCAGCAGCCAAGAGGGAGAGAACACTGAAGCTTTCTTT
TRBV27,NA,TRBJ2-5,NA,CASSPQLVAETQYF,TGTGCCAGCAGTCCTCAATTGGTTGCGGAGACCCAGTACTTC
TRBV13,NA,TRBJ2-6,NA,CASSPWGEGANVLTF,TGTGCCAGCAGCCCCTGGGGTGAGGGGGCCAACGTCCTGACTTTC
TRBV6-1,once,TRBJ2-7,NA,CASSESGHILRVESYEQYF,TGTGCCAGCAGTGAATCGGGGCACATCCTACGAGTCGAATCTTACGAGCAGTACTTC
TRBV30,once,TRBJ1-2,TRBD1,CAWSEGQQGYGYTF,TGTGCCTGGAGTGAGGGACAGCAGGGCTATGGCTACACCTTC